This is a list of T cell receptor beta chains from one sample in a study of response to subunit inactivated influenza vaccine. TCRdb re-derived calls from the RT-PCR reads in MiXCR, one entry per CDR3 protein. The data contain approximately 530,000 distinct CDR3 sequences, approximately 7.7% of them singletons. The starting material was PBMCs from blood, obtained less than 30 months after vaccination. Receptor source: a man aged 45 to 70 who received an inactivated influenza vaccine. Each CDR3 is given without its conserved first and last residue.

V gene: TRBV7-2; J gene: TRBJ2-1; CDR3 protein: ASSLETGRNEQF
V gene: TRBV12-3/TRBV12-4; J gene: TRBJ2-7; CDR3 protein: ASSASGSSYEQY
V gene: TRBV4-3; J gene: TRBJ1-2; CDR3 protein: ASSQDLTTGTLNYGYT
V gene: TRBV7-9; J gene: TRBJ2-5; CDR3 protein: ASSLRASGSRETQY
V gene: TRBV4-3; J gene: TRBJ2-1; CDR3 protein: ACSQVGNEQF
V gene: TRBV28; J gene: TRBJ2-1; CDR3 protein: ASSSRLASYNEQF
V gene: TRBV10-3; J gene: TRBJ2-1; CDR3 protein: AIRDGTGANEQF
V gene: TRBV20-1; J gene: TRBJ2-5; CDR3 protein: SARPLMGTSLETQY
V gene: TRBV7-8; J gene: TRBJ2-3; CDR3 protein: ASSPGAGIDTDTQY
V gene: TRBV5-5; J gene: TRBJ1-6; CDR3 protein: ASSLSPQGRNSPLH
V gene: TRBV28; J gene: TRBJ2-7; CDR3 protein: ASSLNGPPYEQY
V gene: TRBV12-3/TRBV12-4; J gene: TRBJ2-4; CDR3 protein: ASSPRMAKNIQY
V gene: TRBV4-2; J gene: TRBJ1-2; CDR3 protein: ASSQDGGAYGYT